These T cell receptor beta chains were read from a single sample in a study of blood T cell repertoires in COVID-19. Profiled with immunoSEQ multiplex PCR; TCRdb holds only in-frame clones, not every one. The sample contains roughly 200,000 clones, more than 80% of which appear only once. The sample taken for sequencing was peripheral blood. These receptors all come from a woman in her 30s with COVID-19, enrolled during active disease. Both conserved end residues are part of each CDR3. The D gene is left open where the match is weak. A row's size may be missing; if present it is once, few, many or a size class.

d_gene: NA; abundance: NA; v_gene: TRBV11-2; j_gene: TRBJ1-2; CDR3nt: TGTGCCAGCAGCCTACCCTTTTATGGCTACACCTTC; CDR3aa: CASSLPFYGYTF
d_gene: TRBD1; abundance: NA; v_gene: TRBV7-9; j_gene: TRBJ2-7; CDR3nt: TGTGCCAGCAGCTCAAGGGACAGTCAATACGAGCAGTACTTC; CDR3aa: CASSSRDSQYEQYF
d_gene: NA; abundance: NA; v_gene: TRBV5-6; j_gene: TRBJ2-5; CDR3nt: TGTGCCAGCAGCTTGGTCGGCAGGGCCCAAGAGACCCAGTACTTC; CDR3aa: CASSLVGRAQETQYF
d_gene: TRBD2; abundance: NA; v_gene: TRBV27; j_gene: TRBJ2-1; CDR3nt: TGTGCCAGCAGTTTAAATCGGGGGAGGGAAAACTACAATGAGCAGTTCTTC; CDR3aa: CASSLNRGRENYNEQFF
d_gene: TRBD2; abundance: NA; v_gene: TRBV29-1; j_gene: TRBJ2-1; CDR3nt: TGCAGCGTTGATGGTGGGACCGGGGGGAATGAGCAGTTCTTC; CDR3aa: CSVDGGTGGNEQFF
d_gene: NA; abundance: NA; v_gene: TRBV5-1; j_gene: TRBJ2-1; CDR3nt: TGCGCCAGCAGCGCCTACAGGGCTGTTAAGGACAATGAGCAGTTCTTC; CDR3aa: CASSAYRAVKDNEQFF
d_gene: TRBD1; abundance: NA; v_gene: TRBV30; j_gene: TRBJ1-2; CDR3nt: TGTGCCTGGAGTCCCGGGACAGGGCACTATGGCTACACCTTC; CDR3aa: CAWSPGTGHYGYTF
d_gene: NA; abundance: NA; v_gene: TRBV28; j_gene: TRBJ2-7; CDR3nt: TGTGCCAGCAGCTCCCCAAGAAGGGGGCAGTACTTC; CDR3aa: CASSSPRRGQYF
d_gene: TRBD1; abundance: NA; v_gene: TRBV5-5; j_gene: TRBJ1-6; CDR3nt: TGTGCCAGCAGCCAGACAGGGGACTATAATTCACCCCTCCACTTT; CDR3aa: CASSQTGDYNSPLHF
d_gene: TRBD1; abundance: once; v_gene: TRBV9; j_gene: TRBJ2-1; CDR3nt: TGTGCCAGCAGCGTAGAAATCGACAGGGCTTCCTACAATGAGCAGTTCTTC; CDR3aa: CASSVEIDRASYNEQFF
d_gene: TRBD2; abundance: NA; v_gene: TRBV18; j_gene: TRBJ2-3; CDR3nt: TGTGCCAGCTCACCCAAGCGGGGGAGCACAGATACGCAGTATTTT; CDR3aa: CASSPKRGSTDTQYF
d_gene: NA; abundance: NA; v_gene: TRBV16; j_gene: TRBJ2-7; CDR3nt: TGTGCCAGCAGCCAACGCCCGGGACTTAGCTCCTACGAGCAGTACTTC; CDR3aa: CASSQRPGLSSYEQYF
d_gene: TRBD1; abundance: NA; v_gene: TRBV7-2; j_gene: TRBJ2-7; CDR3nt: TGTGCCAGCAGCTTGGGGACAGGGCCCTACGAGCAGTACTTC; CDR3aa: CASSLGTGPYEQYF
d_gene: NA; abundance: NA; v_gene: TRBV7-2; j_gene: TRBJ2-5; CDR3nt: TGTGCCAGCAGCTTAGCCCGGGGGCAAGAGACCCAGTACTTC; CDR3aa: CASSLARGQETQYF
d_gene: NA; abundance: NA; v_gene: TRBV6-5; j_gene: TRBJ2-7; CDR3nt: TGTGCCAGCAGGGGAGGATCTGGGTACGAGCAGTACTTC; CDR3aa: CASRGGSGYEQYF
d_gene: NA; abundance: NA; v_gene: TRBV4-3; j_gene: TRBJ2-2; CDR3nt: TGCGCCAGCAGGCGGACAGCTACGAACACCGGGGAGCTGTTTTTT; CDR3aa: CASRRTATNTGELFF
d_gene: NA; abundance: NA; v_gene: TRBV19; j_gene: TRBJ2-5; CDR3nt: TGTGCCAGTAGTCTGGGGCTGACAAAGCAAGAGACCCAGTACTTC; CDR3aa: CASSLGLTKQETQYF
d_gene: NA; abundance: NA; v_gene: TRBV28; j_gene: TRBJ1-1; CDR3nt: TGTGCCAGCAGTTTCCGACAGATGAACACTGAAGCTTTCTTT; CDR3aa: CASSFRQMNTEAFF